This T cell receptor (beta chain) was recovered during a study of shared clonotypes between healthy human individuals. This clone was recorded only once. The CDR3 sequence is 17 residues long. With 5 bases clipped from V and 4 bases from J, the junction kept 6 bases outside the gene matches. Germline V lookup: CDR1 SEHNR, CDR2 FQNEAQ (reference sequence). Genomic DNA per cell subset filled all wells of several immunoSEQ plates. Using immunoSEQ multiplex PCR, the repertoire was profiled, and TCRdb retains in-frame clones only, with some absent. The table shows approximately 2,000,000 clones, with roughly 93% occurring only once. Cells designated naive CD8 were CD45RO-negative and were positively selected for CCR7, with terminally differentiated effector memory CD45RA+ cells excluded.

The rearrangement joins TRBV7-9 to TRBJ2-1; 15 nucleotides agree with TRBD2. The source material was naive CD8+ T cells from PBMCs. The sequence came from a young man in good health. Some clones in this sample may be carry-over from other donors' samples. CDR3 region: CASSPLGLAGGYNEQFF. CDR3 in DNA: TGTGCCAGCAGCCCCCTTGGACTAGCGGGAGGGTACAATGAGCAGTTCTTC.